The T cell receptor beta chain under discussion was sequenced for a study of cytotoxic CD8 clonotypes in ibrutinib-treated CLL. Study observations and caveats: Baseline values of clonality outstripped age-matched healthy donors and followed circulating CD8+ T-cell counts.

Germline CDR1 and CDR2: LNHNV and YYDKDF (reference sequence). The CDR3 totals 14 residues. The intended depth for sequencing was 1 in 200,000 to 1 in 1 million T cells. The table came from immunoSEQ multiplex PCR; TCRdb's copy has only in-frame clones and leaves some out. The table includes 55,000 to 80,000 clones, roughly nine tenths detected once. With regard to this clone: Its antigen is unidentified. Germline is not matched at one junction end, which may reflect a read error.

The chain recombines TRBV15 with TRBJ2-1; D is undetermined. Source: PBMCs, taken after 12 months of ibrutinib treatment. This sequence was found in a human donor with chronic lymphocytic leukemia. The CDR3 DNA follows: TGTGCCACAAGCACCCCAAGCTCCTACAATGAGCAGTTCTTC. Encoded protein: CATSTPSSYNEQFF.